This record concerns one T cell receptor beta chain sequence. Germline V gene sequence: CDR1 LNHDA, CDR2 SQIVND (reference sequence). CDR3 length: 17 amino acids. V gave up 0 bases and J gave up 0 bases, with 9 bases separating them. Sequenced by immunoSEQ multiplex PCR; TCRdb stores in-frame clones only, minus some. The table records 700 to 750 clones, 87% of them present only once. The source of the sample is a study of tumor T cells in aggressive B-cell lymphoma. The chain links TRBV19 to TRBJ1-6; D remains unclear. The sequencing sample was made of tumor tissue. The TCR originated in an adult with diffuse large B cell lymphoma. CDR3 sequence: CASSIEDTGSYNSPLHF. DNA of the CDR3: TGTGCCAGTAGTATAGAGGATACGGGCTCCTATAATTCACCCCTCCACTTT.